The rows below give T cell receptor beta chains drawn from one sample of a study of T cell repertoires in cytomegalovirus infection. These receptors have no identified antigens. TCRdb analysed the reads with MiXCR anew, one entry per CDR3 protein. In the table there are some 920,000 distinct CDR3 sequences, approximately 31% of which are singletons. Sample: cultured CD8+ T cells from PBMCs, taken from culture after CMV antigen stimulation. The origin of the receptors is a human donor in good health (CMV status not recorded). Some clones in this sample may be carry-over from other donors' samples. The CDR3 runs from the conserved cysteine through the conserved F or W. The D gene is left open where the match is weak. Only part of the rows carry a size: once, few, many, or a class if the clone is expanded.

>few|NA|TRBV7-6|TRBJ1-1
CASSSRQPGTEAFF
TGTGCCAGCAGCTCGAGACAGCCCGGCACTGAAGCTTTCTTT
>few|NA|TRBV19|TRBJ1-1
CASSALNTEAFF
TGTGCCAGTAGTGCCTTGAACACTGAAGCTTTCTTT
>NA|NA|TRBV7-6|TRBJ2-1
CASSLGPTIEQFF
TGTGCCAGCAGCCTCGGACCTACAATAGAGCAGTTCTTC
>NA|NA|TRBV27|TRBJ2-2
CASHGPRYGELFF
TGTGCCAGCCACGGACCCAGATACGGGGAGCTGTTTTTT
>NA|NA|TRBV27|TRBJ1-5
CASSFGGAWEPQHF
TGTGCCAGCAGTTTTGGGGGGGCGTGGGAGCCCCAGCATTTT
>NA|NA|TRBV7-7|TRBJ1-2
CASSAGPGYYGYTF
TGTGCCAGCTCCGCAGGACCCGGGTACTATGGCTACACCTTC
>NA|TRBD2|TRBV20-1|TRBJ2-1
CSAPFLGGGRLGNEQFF
TGCAGTGCGCCGTTTCTTGGCGGGGGGCGCCTAGGGAATGAGCAGTTCTTC
>few|NA|TRBV27|TRBJ2-3
CASIGIDSYTDTQYF
TGTGCCAGCATCGGTATTGACAGCTACACAGATACGCAGTATTTT
>few|TRBD1|TRBV4-3|TRBJ1-5
CASSQWTGSNQPQHF
TGCGCCAGCAGCCAATGGACAGGAAGCAATCAGCCCCAGCATTTT
>few|NA|TRBV28|TRBJ1-4
CASSLLNEKLFF
TGTGCCAGCAGTTTACTTAATGAAAAACTGTTTTTT
>many|NA|TRBV4-1|TRBJ1-5
CASSQEDLNQPQHF
TGCGCCAGCAGCCAAGAGGACCTCAATCAGCCCCAGCATTTT
>many|TRBD2|TRBV7-2|TRBJ2-1
CASSHTSGGADEQFF
TGTGCCAGCAGCCATACTAGCGGGGGGGCTGACGAGCAGTTCTTC
>few|NA|TRBV7-9|TRBJ2-5
CASSPNTGSSQETQYF
TGTGCCAGCAGTCCAAACACAGGGAGCAGCCAAGAGACCCAGTACTTC
>once|NA|TRBV19|TRBJ2-5
CATAAASTVETQYF
TGTGCCACCGCGGCAGCTTCGACCGTGGAGACCCAGTACTTC
>NA|NA|TRBV12-3/TRBV12-4|TRBJ2-5
CASSHYSDPLGSQYF
TGTGCCAGCAGTCACTATTCTGACCCTTTAGGGTCCCAGTACTTC
>few|TRBD2|TRBV4-1|TRBJ2-1
CASSQDNASGDEQFF
TGCGCCAGCAGCCAAGATAATGCTAGCGGGGATGAGCAGTTCTTC
>many|TRBD1|TRBV7-2|TRBJ1-1
CASSFRGLTEAFF
TGTGCCAGCAGCTTCAGGGGGCTTACTGAAGCTTTCTTT
>NA|TRBD1|TRBV12-3/TRBV12-4|TRBJ2-7
CASRTGLGEQYF
TGTGCCAGCAGGACAGGGTTGGGCGAGCAGTACTTC
>NA|TRBD1|TRBV5-1|TRBJ2-5
CASNVGTGEETQYF
TGCGCCAGCAACGTCGGGACAGGGGAAGAGACCCAGTACTTC
>NA|TRBD2|TRBV5-1|TRBJ2-4
CASSPRDYKNIQYF
TGCGCCAGCAGCCCCCGGGACTACAAAAACATTCAGTACTTC
>NA|TRBD2|TRBV5-4|TRBJ2-5
CALTGGDWDQETQYF
TGTGCCCTTACCGGGGGGGATTGGGATCAAGAGACCCAGTACTTC
>few|NA|TRBV7-9|TRBJ1-1
CASSFGQGYTEAFF
TGTGCCAGCAGCTTTGGGCAGGGTTACACTGAAGCTTTCTTT
>NA|TRBD2|TRBV20-1|TRBJ2-1
CSARETSGGYNEQFF
TGCAGTGCTAGGGAGACTAGCGGGGGTTACAATGAGCAGTTCTTC
>NA|NA|TRBV10-2|TRBJ2-3
CASSEGQPLEGTDTQYF
TGCGCCAGCAGTGAAGGACAGCCCTTGGAGGGCACAGATACGCAGTATTTT
>NA|NA|TRBV14|TRBJ1-2
CASSQDAYGLVWGYTF
TGTGCCAGCAGCCAAGATGCCTATGGCCTGGTATGGGGCTACACCTTC
>NA|TRBD1|TRBV7-9|TRBJ1-3
CASSLALRQGATGNTIYF
TGTGCCAGCAGCTTAGCCCTGAGACAGGGGGCAACTGGAAACACCATATATTTT
>NA|NA|TRBV20-1|TRBJ1-5
CSAKMNRANQPQHF
TGCAGTGCCAAGATGAACAGGGCCAACCAGCCCCAGCATTTT
>NA|NA|TRBV5-1|TRBJ2-2
CASSFLREANTGELFF
TGCGCCAGCAGCTTCTTAAGGGAAGCGAACACCGGGGAGCTGTTTTTT
>few|NA|TRBV15|TRBJ2-3
CATSPADSTDTQYF
TGTGCCACCAGCCCGGCGGATAGCACAGATACGCAGTATTTT
>few|NA|TRBV18|TRBJ1-5
CASSHRYSGQPQHF
TGTGCCAGCTCCCACAGGTATTCGGGCCAGCCCCAGCATTTT
>many|TRBD1|TRBV7-3|TRBJ2-1
CASSLNPDRGIYNEQFF
TGTGCCAGCAGCTTAAATCCCGACAGGGGGATATACAATGAGCAGTTCTTC
>NA|NA|TRBV9|TRBJ1-1
CASSVPSGVNTEAFF
TGTGCCAGCAGCGTACCCTCCGGGGTGAACACTGAAGCTTTCTTT
>NA|TRBD1|TRBV2|TRBJ1-2
CASRAGQPTYGYTF
TGTGCCAGCAGGGCGGGACAGCCCACCTATGGCTACACCTTC
>few|TRBD2|TRBV5-1|TRBJ2-2
CASSLELAGVRNTGELFF
TGCGCCAGCAGCTTGGAGCTAGCGGGGGTACGGAACACCGGGGAGCTGTTTTTT
>many|NA|TRBV10-3|TRBJ1-1
CAILEIPGRNTEAFF
TGTGCCATCCTAGAAATACCGGGCCGGAACACTGAAGCTTTCTTT
>NA|TRBD1|TRBV5-4|TRBJ2-7
CASSWAGQGNEQYF
TGTGCCAGCAGCTGGGCGGGACAGGGCAACGAGCAGTACTTC
>NA|TRBD1|TRBV12-3/TRBV12-4|TRBJ2-4
CASSNSGGAAKNIQYF
TGTGCCAGCAGTAATTCAGGGGGTGCGGCCAAAAACATTCAGTACTTC
>NA|NA|TRBV20-1|TRBJ1-5
CSARDPVDQPQHF
TGCAGTGCTAGAGATCCCGTCGATCAGCCCCAGCATTTT
>many|NA|TRBV7-2|TRBJ2-3
CASSQPQRLRFSTDTQYF
TGTGCCAGTTCCCAACCCCAGCGCCTCCGCTTTAGCACAGATACGCAGTATTTT
>NA|NA|TRBV14|TRBJ2-7
CASSQEQNYEQYF
TGTGCCAGCAGCCAAGAACAGAACTACGAGCAGTACTTC
>NA|TRBD1|TRBV7-2|TRBJ1-2
CASPLETGLGYGYTF
TGTGCCAGCCCACTAGAGACAGGGCTCGGGTATGGCTACACCTTC
>NA|TRBD1|TRBV10-3|TRBJ1-2
CAISDGQAGDYGYTF
TGTGCCATCAGTGACGGACAGGCCGGGGACTATGGCTACACCTTC
>few|NA|TRBV27|TRBJ1-2
CASWDGSSYGYTF
TGTGCCAGCTGGGACGGTTCCTCCTATGGCTACACCTTC
>few|TRBD2|TRBV10-2|TRBJ2-7
CASSEETSGRYEQYF
TGCGCCAGCAGTGAGGAGACTAGCGGGAGGTACGAGCAGTACTTC
>NA|NA|TRBV10-3|TRBJ2-7
CAIRAQGWYEQYF
TGTGCCATCAGGGCGCAGGGGTGGTACGAGCAGTACTTC
>few|NA|TRBV7-9|TRBJ2-7
CASSFTSAYEQYF
TGTGCCAGCAGCTTTACTTCTGCCTACGAGCAGTACTTC
>NA|NA|TRBV7-3|TRBJ2-3
CASSSLGLRNTQYF
TGTGCCAGCAGCTCATTAGGGCTCCGAAATACGCAGTATTTT
>few|NA|TRBV7-6|TRBJ2-7
CASSLGTSRDEQYF
TGTGCCAGCAGCTTGGGGACGTCCCGGGACGAGCAGTACTTC
>NA|TRBD2|TRBV4-2|TRBJ2-1
CASSQETSGGLNEQFF
TGTGCCAGCAGCCAAGAAACTAGCGGGGGGCTCAATGAGCAGTTCTTC
>once|NA|TRBV4-1|TRBJ2-6
CASSHPSAGANVLTF
TGCGCCAGCAGCCACCCGAGCGCTGGGGCCAACGTCCTGACTTTC
>NA|NA|TRBV28|TRBJ1-6
CATILTASSGNSPLHF
TGTGCCACAATTTTGACCGCAAGTTCGGGTAATTCACCCCTCCACTTT
>NA|TRBD2|TRBV4-2|TRBJ2-1
CASSHPGGLAGTNEQFF
TGTGCCAGCAGCCACCCCGGGGGGCTAGCGGGGACCAATGAGCAGTTCTTC
>few|TRBD2|TRBV7-6|TRBJ2-2
CASSPSGRARFTGELFF
TGTGCCAGCAGCCCGTCGGGGAGGGCCCGATTTACCGGGGAGCTGTTTTTT
>NA|TRBD1|TRBV5-6|TRBJ1-1
CASTIQGGWTEAFF
TGTGCCAGCACCATACAGGGGGGATGGACTGAAGCTTTCTTT
>NA|NA|TRBV9|TRBJ1-1
CASSPLRTPNTEAFF
TGTGCCAGCAGCCCGCTTCGGACGCCGAACACTGAAGCTTTCTTT
>NA|TRBD1|TRBV10-3|TRBJ1-1
CAIKGTGLQTNTEAFF
TGTGCCATCAAGGGGACAGGACTCCAAACGAACACTGAAGCTTTCTTT
>NA|TRBD1|TRBV12-3/TRBV12-4|TRBJ1-5
CASRQGENQPQHF
TGTGCCAGCAGACAGGGGGAAAATCAGCCCCAGCATTTT